This TCR beta chain emerged from a study of blood T cell repertoires in COVID-19. Study-level background: Samples of COVID-19 (acute and convalescent) were obtained from the United States, Italy and Spain. Sources were T cells, B-cell-depleted T cells, or PBMCs; the material itself was cDNA or gDNA.

In the original processing: Reference gene primer amplification yielded estimated nucleated cell counts. The assay was immunoSEQ multiplex PCR, and TCRdb's table has in-frame clones only and misses some. V, J and clone size are taken as reported in that table, and D and trimming were inferred from the DNA itself. This repertoire shows fewer than 100,000 clones, more than 75% found once; its top ten account for approximately 24%. The CDR3 loop spans 15 amino acids. CDR1 and CDR2 (germline): SGHTA, FQGTGA. V lost 6 bases and J 6 bases, leaving 20 bases between the germline ends. The chain has TRBV7-3 and TRBJ1-2; tentatively, D is TRBD1 (6 bases). This TCR derives from a human donor in a cohort sampled during active COVID-19. Sequencing input: peripheral blood. The CDR3 sequence is CASRTSRGWPDGYTF. CDR3 nucleotide sequence: TGTGCCAGCAGAACATCCAGGGGTTGGCCTGATGGCTACACCTTC.